This T cell receptor beta chain was captured in a study of human T cells and chemical hapten exposure. From the RACE reads, TCRdb called clonotypes with MiXCR, one entry per CDR3 protein. This table holds over 50,000 distinct CDR3 sequences, about 11% found once. The time point here: patch test 1, 2 weeks after DPC sensitization. Regarding treatment: therapeutic diphenylcyclopropenone sensitization with weekly scalp DPC. Unfractionated whole blood yielded the extracted total RNA. The TCR sequence derives from a woman aged 35 to 49 with alopecia areata. Some clones in this sample may be carry-over from other donors' samples. Sequences were derived from whole blood, sampled in connection with sensitization to the hapten diphenylcyclopropenone (DPC).

This CDR3 is CASSLNRGLNQPQHF. In nucleotides, the CDR3 is TGTGCCAGCAGTTTAAACAGGGGGCTAAATCAGCCCCAGCATTTT. This chain connects TRBV27 to TRBJ1-5, with 9 nucleotides matching TRBD1. The CDR3 extends over 15 amino acids. V gave up 2 bases and J gave up 4 bases; unmatched junction bases: 3. The V gene's germline CDR1 is MNHEY and CDR2 SMNVEV (reference sequence).